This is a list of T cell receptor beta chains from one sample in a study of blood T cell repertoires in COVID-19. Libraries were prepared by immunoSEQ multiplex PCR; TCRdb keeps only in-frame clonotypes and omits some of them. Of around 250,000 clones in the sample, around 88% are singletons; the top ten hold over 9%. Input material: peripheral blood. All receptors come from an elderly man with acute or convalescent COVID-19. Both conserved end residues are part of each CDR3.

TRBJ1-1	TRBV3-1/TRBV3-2	CASSQAGSNTEAFF
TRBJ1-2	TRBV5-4	CASSQDSYRNYGYTF
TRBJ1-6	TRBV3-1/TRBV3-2	CASSQATGGSAPLHF
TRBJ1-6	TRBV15	CATSRAGNWGGSPLHF
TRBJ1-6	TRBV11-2	CASSLGTGTYNSPLHF
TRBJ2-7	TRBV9	CASSESGTSSYEQYF
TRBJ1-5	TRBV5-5	CASSLEGQGNQPQHF
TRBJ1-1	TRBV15	CATSGAGTEAFF
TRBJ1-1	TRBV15	CATSRVWAIGNTEAFF
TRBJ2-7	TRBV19	CASSRTFRDYEQYF
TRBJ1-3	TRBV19	CASSIDWIALPSGNTIYF
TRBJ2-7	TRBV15	CATSKAGTSGIYEQYF
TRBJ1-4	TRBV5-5	CASSLLAGVEKLFF
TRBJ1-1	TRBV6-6	CASSYSRDRKWTEAFF
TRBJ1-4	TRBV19	CASSAYSGEKLFF
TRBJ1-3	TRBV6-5	CASIRGGSSGNTIYF
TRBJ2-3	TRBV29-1	CSVLAGGYTDTQYF
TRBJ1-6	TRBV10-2	CASSDRGYNSPLHF